The present TCR beta chain was sequenced within a study of T cells in Graves' hyperthyroidism and ophthalmopathy. Study context: Blood from the periphery was taken at initial diagnosis, before any treatment.

Researchers amplified the TCR beta CDR3 regions from RNA transcripts. Initially, a first-round RT-PCR of the TCR CDR3 employed the HTBI primer set. TCRdb fed the multiplex PCR reads into MiXCR, producing one record per CDR3 protein. In the table there are about 520,000 distinct CDR3 sequences, roughly a quarter of which are singletons. CDR1 SGHTA and CDR2 FQGNSA come from the germline V gene. V lost 3 bases to trimming and J lost 4 bases; unmatched junction nucleotides: 8. This CDR3 is 15 amino acids long. This clonotype was counted many times. Sequenced sample: blood. This TCR was recovered from a woman in her 30s with Graves' ophthalmopathy. The chain combines TRBV7-2 with TRBJ1-2, with 7 bases that match TRBD1. The CDR3 bases are TGTGCCAGCAGCTTTCCCAGGGGGTTGGTCTATGGCTACACCTTC. It yields the protein CASSFPRGLVYGYTF.